A selection of T cell receptor beta chains follows, all from one sample in a study of blood T cells in healthy people across ages. MiXCR was run by TCRdb on the 5' RACE reads, yielding one entry per CDR3 protein. Of about 800,000 distinct CDR3 sequences listed, nearly 60% are singletons. The sample comprised blood. These receptors all come from a young man in good health. Each CDR3 is given with its conserved first and last residue. The order of the fields is J gene, V gene, clone size, D gene, CDR3 protein, CDR3 DNA. A D gene is named only where the DNA matches it firmly. Not all rows give a size; the values are once, few, many and, for expanded clones, a class.

TRBJ1-1,TRBV20-1,many,TRBD1,CSARDQGGRNTEAFF,TGCAGTGCTAGAGATCAGGGGGGCCGGAACACTGAAGCTTTCTTT
TRBJ2-7,TRBV29-1,NA,NA,CSVGEGYEQYF,TGCAGCGTTGGTGAGGGCTACGAGCAGTACTTC
TRBJ2-7,TRBV13,NA,TRBD1,CASSLGDRGNEQYF,TGTGCCAGCAGCTTAGGGGACAGGGGCAACGAGCAGTACTTC
TRBJ1-4,TRBV30,NA,NA,CAWSEGTGNEKLFF,TGTGCCTGGAGTGAAGGGACGGGTAATGAAAAACTGTTTTTT
TRBJ2-3,TRBV25-1,NA,NA,CASSEGTELDTQYF,TGTGCCAGCAGTGAGGGGACTGAATTAGATACGCAGTATTTT
TRBJ1-6,TRBV11-2,NA,NA,CASSTGSNSPLHF,TGCGCCAGCAGCACCGGGTCGAATTCACCCCTCCACTTT
TRBJ1-6,TRBV28,few,NA,CASNFNSPLHF,TGTGCCAGCAATTTTAATTCACCCCTCCACTTT
TRBJ2-1,TRBV24-1,few,NA,CATSRRGEQFF,TGTGCCACTTCTAGAAGAGGGGAGCAGTTCTTC
TRBJ2-1,TRBV18,few,NA,CASSPPGDDEQFF,TGTGCCAGCTCACCACCAGGGGACGATGAGCAGTTCTTC
TRBJ2-4,TRBV27,once,NA,CATSLGPWEEQYF,TGTGCCACCTCCCTCGGGCCCTGGGAGGAGCAGTACTTC
TRBJ1-2,TRBV14,NA,NA,CASSQVWMGRTERENYGYTF,TGTGCCAGCAGCCAAGTTTGGATGGGCAGGACGGAACGGGAGAACTATGGCTACACCTTC
TRBJ1-2,TRBV28,NA,NA,CASSLGENVYGYTF,TGTGCCAGCAGTTTAGGTGAAAACGTCTATGGCTACACCTTC
TRBJ2-5,TRBV7-9,NA,TRBD2,CASSFQAGSEETQYF,TGTGCCAGCAGCTTCCAAGCGGGATCCGAAGAGACCCAGTACTTC
TRBJ1-2,TRBV5-1,NA,NA,CASSTGSSNYGYTF,TGCGCCAGCAGCACAGGTAGCTCTAACTATGGCTACACCTTC
TRBJ1-5,TRBV7-8,NA,NA,CASSLGESQPQHF,TGTGCCAGCAGCTTAGGGGAAAGCCAGCCCCAGCATTTT
TRBJ1-2,TRBV5-5,NA,NA,CASSSNNDYGYTF,TGTGCCAGCAGCTCGAACAATGACTATGGCTACACCTTC
TRBJ1-2,TRBV9,NA,TRBD1,CASSVVGQGSAGYTF,TGTGCCAGCAGCGTAGTGGGACAGGGCTCTGCGGGCTACACCTTC
TRBJ2-5,TRBV9,few,TRBD2,CASSASGGIETQYF,TGTGCCAGCAGCGCCAGCGGGGGTATAGAGACCCAGTACTTC
TRBJ2-1,TRBV3-1,NA,NA,CASSQGKMTPDNEQFF,TGTGCCAGCAGCCAGGGAAAGATGACGCCGGACAATGAGCAGTTCTTC
TRBJ2-5,TRBV6-5,NA,NA,CASSYDVYREQYF,TGTGCCAGCAGTTACGACGTGTATCGGGAGCAGTACTTC
TRBJ2-5,TRBV29-1,few,NA,CSVGPREQETQYF,TGCAGCGTGGGGCCTAGAGAGCAAGAGACCCAGTACTTC
TRBJ2-7,TRBV28,NA,NA,CASSSWGYEQYF,TGTGCCAGCAGTTCATGGGGCTACGAGCAGTACTTC
TRBJ2-3,TRBV5-1,few,TRBD1,CASSFGTGKTDTQYF,TGCGCCAGCAGCTTTGGGACAGGAAAAACAGATACGCAGTATTTT
TRBJ2-7,TRBV18,NA,TRBD1,CASSWGQGTSYEQYF,TGTGCCAGCTCATGGGGACAGGGGACCTCCTACGAGCAGTACTTC
TRBJ2-7,TRBV20-1,NA,TRBD1,CSAWTGIGYEQYF,TGCAGTGCTTGGACAGGGATCGGCTACGAGCAGTACTTC
TRBJ1-2,TRBV29-1,NA,NA,CSVPLNYGYTF,TGCAGCGTCCCCTTAAACTATGGCTACACCTTC
TRBJ2-1,TRBV10-3,NA,NA,CAIMERAYNEQFF,TGTGCCATCATGGAGCGGGCCTACAATGAGCAGTTCTTC
TRBJ2-6,TRBV9,NA,NA,CASSVLGAGANVLTF,TGTGCCAGCAGCGTTTTGGGCGCTGGGGCCAACGTCCTGACTTTC
TRBJ2-1,TRBV7-9,few,TRBD1,CASSVTGSSYNEQFF,TGTGCCAGCAGCGTGACAGGGAGCTCCTACAATGAGCAGTTCTTC
TRBJ2-7,TRBV30,NA,TRBD2,CAWSRGGPYEQYF,TGTGCCTGGAGTCGGGGGGGTCCCTACGAGCAGTACTTC
TRBJ1-1,TRBV20-1,NA,NA,CSARAGTQGNTEAFF,TGCAGTGCTAGGGCTGGGACACAGGGGAACACTGAAGCTTTCTTT
TRBJ2-3,TRBV7-8,NA,TRBD2,CASSLTGGPPDTQYF,TGTGCCAGCAGCTTAACGGGAGGGCCCCCAGATACGCAGTATTTT
TRBJ2-4,TRBV27,NA,NA,CASSFRGGRGTNEQYF,TGTGCCAGCAGTTTTCGAGGAGGGAGGGGGACCAATGAGCAGTACTTC
TRBJ2-5,TRBV3-1,NA,TRBD1,CASSPGGAIRQYF,TGTGCCAGCAGTCCAGGGGGCGCGATTCGGCAGTACTTC
TRBJ2-7,TRBV20-1,NA,NA,CSASSPHRFSYEQYF,TGCAGTGCTAGTAGCCCTCACCGCTTCTCCTACGAGCAGTACTTC
TRBJ2-7,TRBV7-9,few,TRBD2,CASSLDSPGGTSGYEQYF,TGTGCCAGCAGCTTGGACTCGCCTGGTGGGACTAGCGGTTACGAGCAGTACTTC
TRBJ2-5,TRBV18,NA,NA,CASSPSRGFETQYF,TGTGCCAGCTCACCAAGCAGGGGATTTGAGACCCAGTACTTC